What follows are 21 T cell receptor beta chains derived from one specimen sequenced in a study of shared clonotypes between healthy human individuals. Assay: immunoSEQ multiplex PCR; the TCRdb copy retains only in-frame clones and omits some. In the table there are 230,000 or so clones, 65% of which are singletons. The sample consisted of memory CD4+ T cells sorted from blood. Subset defined: CD45RA-negative fraction. These receptors came from a young man in good health.

The rearrangement links TRBV25-1 to TRBJ2-1, with TRBD2 identical over 7 bases. Germline lookup yields CDR1 MGHDK and CDR2 SYGVNS. The V segment lost 3 bases and the J segment 13 bases; nucleotides outside the gene matches: 21. The CDR3 spans 17 residues. The CDR3 here is CASSEVVWELAPAAQFF. In nucleotides, the CDR3 is TGTGCCAGCAGTGAGGTAGTGTGGGAACTAGCGCCAGCCGCTCAGTTCTTC.

CDR3 region: CASTRGYETIDTGELFF. CDR3 nucleotide sequence: TGTGCCAGCACCCGGGGATATGAGACGATCGACACCGGGGAGCTGTTTTTT. V is TRBV7-9 and J is TRBJ2-2; maybe TRBD2 (5 bases). Trimming pared 7 bases from V and 3 bases from J, leaving 21 bases between. This CDR3 contains 17 residues. The germline CDR1 and CDR2 sequences are SEHNR and FQNEAQ (reference sequence).

The V and J genes are TRBV5-1 and TRBJ2-7, with TRBD2 matching over 11 bases. V shed 4 bases, J shed 4 bases, and the junction held 7 bases outside the gene matches. This CDR3 has 15 residues. CDR1 SGHRS and CDR2 YFSETQ come from the germline V gene. The CDR3 DNA is TGCGCCAGCAGCGCACTAGCGGGAGAAGGGTACGAGCAGTACTTC. It encodes CASSALAGEGYEQYF.

The chain couples TRBV2 to TRBJ2-1; no definite D call. The CDR3 contains 10 residues. The V end lost 7 bases, the J end lost 5 bases, and 3 bases lay between the germline ends. CDR1 and CDR2 from the germline V gene are SNHLY and FYNNEI. The CDR3 here is CASKDNEQFF. The CDR3 DNA follows: TGTGCCAGCAAGGACAATGAGCAGTTCTTC.

This clone was seen a few times. The chain combines TRBV10-3 with TRBJ1-1; D not resolved. Trimming cost V 4 bases and J 1 base, with 7 bases left between them. Germline CDR1 and CDR2: ENHRY and SYGVKD. The CDR3 consists of 13 residues. The CDR3 spells CAISATENTEAFF. CDR3 DNA sequence: TGTGCCATCAGTGCTACAGAGAACACTGAAGCTTTCTTT.

The chain has TRBV18 and TRBJ2-7; D not resolved. The CDR3 runs to 12 residues. Germline CDR1 reads KGHSH; CDR2 reads LQKENI. V gave up 4 bases and J gave up 7 bases, with 11 bases separating them. The chain's CDR3 is CASSRDGIEQYF. CDR3 DNA: TGTGCCAGCTCACGAGACGGTATTGAGCAGTACTTC.

This chain joins TRBV5-1 and TRBJ2-1; D not certain. There are 13 residues in the CDR3. The germline V gene has CDR1 SGHRS and CDR2 YFSETQ. V was clipped by 0 bases and J by 9 bases, with 10 bases between them. CDR3 nucleotide sequence: TGCGCCAGCAGCTTGGGTTTCACTGGTGAGCAGTTCTTC. As protein: CASSLGFTGEQFF. The variable domain in full, completed from reference TRBV5-1 and TRBJ2-1, reads KAGVTQTPRYLIKTRGQQVTLSCSPISGHRSVSWYQQTPGQGLQFLFEYFSETQRNKGNFPGRFSGRQFSNSRSEMNVSTLELGDSALYLCASSLGFTGEQFFGPGTRLTVL.

The rearrangement joins TRBV18 to TRBJ1-1, with 7 bases lining up with TRBD1. CDR1 KGHSH and CDR2 LQKENI come from the germline V gene. This CDR3 has 16 amino acids. The ends lost 0 bases at V and 6 bases at J; junction bases unmatched: 10. The CDR3 loop reads CASSPPSTGVIAEAFF. CDR3 nucleotide sequence: TGTGCCAGCTCACCACCGTCTACAGGGGTAATCGCTGAAGCTTTCTTT.

The sample holds a few counts of this clone. The gene calls are TRBV14 and TRBJ2-1; the match to TRBD2 covers 9 bases. The V gene's germline CDR1 is SGHDN and CDR2 FVKESK. CDR3 size: 15 residues. With V trimmed by 6 bases and J by 10 bases, 13 bases remained unmatched. CDR3 loop: CASRGFGESGGEQFF. CDR3 sequence (DNA): TGTGCCAGCAGGGGTTTCGGTGAGAGCGGGGGGGAGCAGTTCTTC.

There are many counts of this clone. Other DNA sequences in the same sample also yield this CDR3. The rearrangement links TRBV28 to TRBJ1-1; TRBD1 aligns across 10 bases. The junction had 3 bases not matched to a gene; V was cut back by 8 bases and J by 0 bases. The CDR3 has 14 amino acids. Germline CDR1 is MDHEN and CDR2 is SYDVKM. The CDR3 bases are TGTGCCAGCGGGACAGGGGCTCTGAACACTGAAGCTTTCTTT. Its protein product is CASGTGALNTEAFF.

The chain carries TRBV5-1 and TRBJ2-7, with D hard to call. The V end lost 1 base, the J end lost 3 bases, and 5 bases lay between the germline ends. The CDR3 runs 12 residues. The germline gives CDR1 SGHRS, CDR2 YFSETQ. CDR3 in amino acids: CASSLNRYEQYF. The CDR3 nucleotides are TGCGCCAGCAGCTTGAATCGCTACGAGCAGTACTTC. The whole variable domain, remainder taken from reference TRBV5-1 and TRBJ2-7, is KAGVTQTPRYLIKTRGQQVTLSCSPISGHRSVSWYQQTPGQGLQFLFEYFSETQRNKGNFPGRFSGRQFSNSRSEMNVSTLELGDSALYLCASSLNRYEQYFGPGTRLTVT.

A single count supports this clone. The chain uses TRBV7-6 and TRBJ1-3; the D gene is possibly TRBD1 (5 bases). The V gene lost 1 base and the J gene lost 1 base, with 14 bases spanning the gap. Germline V gene lookup returns CDR1 SGHVS and CDR2 FNYEAQ. This CDR3 has 17 residues. CDR3 in amino acids: CASSLVGEGRSGNTIYF. In nucleotides, the CDR3 is TGTGCCAGCAGCTTAGTGGGGGAGGGACGTTCTGGAAACACCATATATTTT.

The genes are TRBV27 and TRBJ2-2; 9 bases agree with TRBD2. The CDR3 is made up of 16 amino acids. The V gene's germline CDR1 is MNHEY and CDR2 SMNVEV (reference sequence). V lost 3 bases and J lost 6; bases outside the gene matches: 8. CDR3 sequence: CASSFFLAGLSGELFF. Written as DNA, the CDR3 is TGTGCCAGCAGTTTTTTCCTAGCGGGGTTATCCGGGGAGCTGTTTTTT.

V and J are TRBV7-9 and TRBJ1-1; D is unresolved. The length of the CDR3 is 13 residues. V lost 4 bases to trimming and J lost 4 bases, with 10 bases between them. Germline CDR1 is SEHNR and CDR2 is FQNEAQ (reference sequence). DNA for the CDR3: TGTGCCAGCAGCTCCTTCAGCGCCACTGAAGCTTTCTTT. This translates into CASSSFSATEAFF.

In its sample, this clone was seen a few times. The V gene is TRBV7-9, the J gene TRBJ2-2; D perhaps matches TRBD2 (5 bases). Deletions cut 1 base from V and 5 bases from J, with 11 bases between. The germline V gene has CDR1 SEHNR and CDR2 FQNEAQ (reference sequence). The CDR3 contains 15 residues. Written as DNA, the CDR3 is TGTGCCAGCAGCTTAGGCCCGGGAAGTACCGGGGAGCTGTTTTTT. Protein: CASSLGPGSTGELFF.

The chain recombines TRBV7-9 with TRBJ2-7; no definite D call. This CDR3 comprises 13 residues. Germline V gives CDR1 SEHNR, CDR2 FQNEAQ (reference sequence). V was shortened by 6 bases and J by 2 bases, with 11 bases between the two germline ends. CDR3 in DNA: TGTGCCAGCAGTCCCCTAAGAGCCTACGAGCAGTACTTC. Protein sequence: CASSPLRAYEQYF.

This clone came up once. The chain couples TRBV6-1 to TRBJ1-1, with 9 nucleotides matching TRBD1. CDR3 size: 14 residues. Germline CDR1 reads MNHNS; CDR2 reads SASEGT. Trimming took 5 bases from V and 3 from J; bases not matched to a gene: 4. In DNA, the CDR3 is TGTGCCAGCAGTCCGGACAGGGGCTACACTGAAGCTTTCTTT. Residues: CASSPDRGYTEAFF.

This chain's CDR3 is CASSPINQPQHF. In DNA form, the CDR3 reads TGTGCCAGCAGCCCGATTAATCAGCCCCAGCATTTT. The V and J genes are TRBV7-6 and TRBJ1-5; D not resolved. This CDR3 has 12 amino acids. Trimming removed 5 bases from V and 4 bases from J, with 6 bases in between. Germline V gene data show CDR1 as SGHVS and CDR2 as FNYEAQ.

The chain combines TRBV4-3 with TRBJ2-3, with TRBD2 as a possible D gene (5 bases). Per germline, CDR1 LGHNA and CDR2 YSLEER. CDR3 size: 15 residues. Trimming removed 3 bases at V and 1 base at J, with 11 bases between. CDR3 protein: CASSHGLQGTDTQYF. In DNA form, the CDR3 reads TGCGCCAGCAGCCACGGACTCCAAGGCACAGATACGCAGTATTTT.

The V call is TRBV2, the J call TRBJ1-1, with D perhaps TRBD1 (5 bases). This CDR3 has 18 amino acids. V lost 4 bases to trimming and J lost 0 bases, with 21 bases between them. Germline V lookup: CDR1 SNHLY, CDR2 FYNNEI. The CDR3 protein is CASSAQPWGRQLNTEAFF. CDR3 nucleotides: TGTGCCAGCAGTGCGCAGCCTTGGGGGAGACAGCTGAACACTGAAGCTTTCTTT.

V usage is TRBV11-3 and J usage is TRBJ2-2; 10 bases align to TRBD2. J was trimmed by 5 bases and V by 3 bases; bases with no gene match: 9. CDR1 is SGHNT, CDR2 YENEEA, per germline. The CDR3 sequence is 17 residues long. CDR3 nucleotides: TGTGCCAGCAGCTTCGCTAGCGGGAGAATGTATACCGGGGAGCTGTTTTTT. Translation gives CASSFASGRMYTGELFF.